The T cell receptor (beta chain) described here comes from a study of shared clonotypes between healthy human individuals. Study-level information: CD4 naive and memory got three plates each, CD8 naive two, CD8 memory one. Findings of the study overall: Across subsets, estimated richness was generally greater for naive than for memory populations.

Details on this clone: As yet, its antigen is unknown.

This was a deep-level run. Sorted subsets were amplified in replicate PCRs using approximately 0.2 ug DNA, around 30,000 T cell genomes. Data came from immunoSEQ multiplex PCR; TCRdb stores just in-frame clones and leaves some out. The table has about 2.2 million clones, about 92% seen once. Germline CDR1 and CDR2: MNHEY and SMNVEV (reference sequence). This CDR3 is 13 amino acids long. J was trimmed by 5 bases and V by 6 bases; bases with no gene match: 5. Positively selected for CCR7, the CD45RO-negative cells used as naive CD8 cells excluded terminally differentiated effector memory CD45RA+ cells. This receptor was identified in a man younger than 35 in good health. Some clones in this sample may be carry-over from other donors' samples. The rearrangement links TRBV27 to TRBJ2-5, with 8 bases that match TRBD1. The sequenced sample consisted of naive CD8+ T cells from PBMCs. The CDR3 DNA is TGTGCCAGCAGACCGACAGGGGATGAGACCCAGTACTTC. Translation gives CASRPTGDETQYF.